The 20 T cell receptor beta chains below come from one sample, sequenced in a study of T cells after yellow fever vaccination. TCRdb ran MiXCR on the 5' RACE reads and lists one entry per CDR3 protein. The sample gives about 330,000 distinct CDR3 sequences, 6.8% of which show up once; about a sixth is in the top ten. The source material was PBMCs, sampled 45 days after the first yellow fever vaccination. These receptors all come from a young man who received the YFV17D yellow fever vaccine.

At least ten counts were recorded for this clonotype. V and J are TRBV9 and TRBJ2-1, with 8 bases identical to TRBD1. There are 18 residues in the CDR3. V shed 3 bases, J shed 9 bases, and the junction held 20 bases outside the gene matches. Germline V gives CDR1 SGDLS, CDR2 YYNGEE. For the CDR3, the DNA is TGTGCCAGCAGCGAAAGAGGTTTGGGCCTGACAGGGGTGGGTGAGCAGTTCTTC. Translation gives CASSERGLGLTGVGEQFF.

CDR3 DNA: TGTGCCAGCAGCCCCTTTTCCGGGGGCACCTACGAGCAGTACGTC. Residues: CASSPFSGGTYEQYV. The chain combines TRBV4-2 with TRBJ2-7, with D possibly called TRBD1 or TRBD2 (6 bases each). Trimming left V 4 bases short and J 2 bases short, with 15 bases between. The CDR3 length is 15 residues. Germline assignment: CDR1 LGHNA and CDR2 YNFKEQ.

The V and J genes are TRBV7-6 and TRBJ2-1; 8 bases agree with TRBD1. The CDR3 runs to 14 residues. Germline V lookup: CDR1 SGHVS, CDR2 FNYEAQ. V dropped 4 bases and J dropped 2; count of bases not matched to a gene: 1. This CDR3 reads CASSWGQAYNEQFF. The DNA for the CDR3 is TGTGCCAGCAGCTGGGGACAGGCCTACAATGAGCAGTTCTTC. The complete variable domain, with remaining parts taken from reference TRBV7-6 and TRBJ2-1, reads GAGVSQSPRYKVTKRGQDVALRCDPISGHVSLYWYRQALGQGPEFLTYFNYEAQQDKSGLPNDRFSAERPEGSISTLTIQRTEQRDSAMYRCASSWGQAYNEQFFGPGTRLTVL.

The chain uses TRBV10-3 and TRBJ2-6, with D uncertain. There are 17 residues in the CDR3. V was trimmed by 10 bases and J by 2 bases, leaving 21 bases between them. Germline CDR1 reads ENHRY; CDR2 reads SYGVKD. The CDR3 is CATAFVPIGAGANVLTF. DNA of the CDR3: TGTGCCACGGCCTTCGTTCCCATAGGTGCTGGGGCCAACGTCCTGACTTTC.

The DNA of the CDR3 is TGCAGTGCTGCCGGGGGTTGGGAGACCCAGTACTTC. Its protein product is CSAAGGWETQYF. J is TRBJ2-5 and V is TRBV20-1; maybe TRBD2 (6 bases). V was pared by 5 bases and J by 5 bases, with 12 bases between. The germline V gene has CDR1 DFQATT and CDR2 SNEGSKA (reference sequence). The CDR3 covers 12 residues.

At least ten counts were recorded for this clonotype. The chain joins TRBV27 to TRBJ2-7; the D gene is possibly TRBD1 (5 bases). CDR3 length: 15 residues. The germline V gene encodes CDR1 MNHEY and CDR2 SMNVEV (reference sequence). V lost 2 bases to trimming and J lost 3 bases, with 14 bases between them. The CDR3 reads CASSLGPTGYYEQYF. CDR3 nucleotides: TGTGCCAGCAGTTTAGGACCCACAGGCTACTACGAGCAGTACTTC.

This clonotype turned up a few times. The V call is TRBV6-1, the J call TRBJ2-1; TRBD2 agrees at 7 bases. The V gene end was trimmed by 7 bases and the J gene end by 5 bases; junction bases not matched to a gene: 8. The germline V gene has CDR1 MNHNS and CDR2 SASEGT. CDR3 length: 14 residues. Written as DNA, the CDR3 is TGTGCCAGCACCCCACTAGCGCCGAACAATGAGCAGTTCTTC. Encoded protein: CASTPLAPNNEQFF.

The CDR3 is CASRPSGASNQPQHF. The DNA of the CDR3 is TGTGCCAGCAGACCGTCCGGGGCGAGCAATCAGCCCCAGCATTTT. This sequence joins TRBV6-1 and TRBJ1-5, with D possibly being TRBD1 (5 bases). V was pared by 6 bases and J by 1 base, with 13 bases between. There are 15 residues in the CDR3. Per the germline V gene, CDR1 is MNHNS and CDR2 is SASEGT.

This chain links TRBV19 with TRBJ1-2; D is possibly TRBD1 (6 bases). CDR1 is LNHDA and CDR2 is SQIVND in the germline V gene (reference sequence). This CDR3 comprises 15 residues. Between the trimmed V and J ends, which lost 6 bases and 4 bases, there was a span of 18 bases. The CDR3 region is CASSTTGFGAYGYTF. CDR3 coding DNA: TGTGCCAGTAGCACGACAGGCTTCGGCGCCTATGGCTACACCTTC.

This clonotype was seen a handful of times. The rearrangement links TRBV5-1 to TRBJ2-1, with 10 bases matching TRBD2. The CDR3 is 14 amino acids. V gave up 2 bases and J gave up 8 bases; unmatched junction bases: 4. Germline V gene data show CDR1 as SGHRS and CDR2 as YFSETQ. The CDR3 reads CASSFQRGGDEQFF. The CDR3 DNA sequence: TGCGCCAGCAGCTTCCAGCGGGGGGGCGATGAGCAGTTCTTC.

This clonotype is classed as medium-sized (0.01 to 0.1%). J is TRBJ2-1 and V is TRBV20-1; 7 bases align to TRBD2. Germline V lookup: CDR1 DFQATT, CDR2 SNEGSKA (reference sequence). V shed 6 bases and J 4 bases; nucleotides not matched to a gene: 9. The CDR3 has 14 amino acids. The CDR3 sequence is CSAKNSGGYNEQFF. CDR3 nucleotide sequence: TGCAGTGCCAAGAACTCGGGGGGATACAATGAGCAGTTCTTC.

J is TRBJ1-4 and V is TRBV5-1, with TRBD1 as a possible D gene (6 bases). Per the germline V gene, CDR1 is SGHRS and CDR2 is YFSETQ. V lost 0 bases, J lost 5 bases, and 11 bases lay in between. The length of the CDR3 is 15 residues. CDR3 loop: CASSLDGGQNEKLFF. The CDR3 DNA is TGCGCCAGCAGCTTGGACGGGGGGCAAAATGAAAAACTGTTTTTT.

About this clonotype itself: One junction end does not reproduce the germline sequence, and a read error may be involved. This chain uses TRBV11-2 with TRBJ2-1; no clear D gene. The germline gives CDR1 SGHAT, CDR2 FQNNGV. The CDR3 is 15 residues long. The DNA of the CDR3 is TGTGCCAGCAGCTTAGAACGGGCGTCCTACAATGAGCGGTTCTTC. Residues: CASSLERASYNERFF.

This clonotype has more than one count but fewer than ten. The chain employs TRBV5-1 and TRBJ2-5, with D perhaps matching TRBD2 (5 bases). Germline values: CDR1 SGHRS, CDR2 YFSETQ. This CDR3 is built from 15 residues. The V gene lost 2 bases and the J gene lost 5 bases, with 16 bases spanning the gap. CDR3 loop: CASSFLGVDGETQYF. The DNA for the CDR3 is TGCGCCAGCAGCTTTCTCGGGGTCGATGGGGAGACCCAGTACTTC.

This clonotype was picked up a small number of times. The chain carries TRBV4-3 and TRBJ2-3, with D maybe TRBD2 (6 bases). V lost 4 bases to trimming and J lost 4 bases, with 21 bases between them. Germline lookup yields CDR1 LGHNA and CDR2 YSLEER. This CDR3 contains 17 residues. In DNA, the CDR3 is TGCGCCAGCAGCCTGAAAGAGTTTCTCCCGGGGGCAGATACGCAGTATTTT. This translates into CASSLKEFLPGADTQYF.

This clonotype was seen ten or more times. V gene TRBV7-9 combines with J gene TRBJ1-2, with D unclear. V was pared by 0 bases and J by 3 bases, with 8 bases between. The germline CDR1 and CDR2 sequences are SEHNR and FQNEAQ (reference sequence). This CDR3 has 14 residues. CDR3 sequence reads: CASSLAKGHYGYTF. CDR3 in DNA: TGTGCCAGCAGCTTAGCGAAGGGCCACTATGGCTACACCTTC.

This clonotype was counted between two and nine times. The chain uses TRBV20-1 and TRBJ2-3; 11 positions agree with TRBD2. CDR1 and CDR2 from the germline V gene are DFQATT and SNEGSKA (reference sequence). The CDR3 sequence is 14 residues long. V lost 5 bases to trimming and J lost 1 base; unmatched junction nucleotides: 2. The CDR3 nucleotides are TGCAGTGCTTCTAGCGGGAGGCGCACAGATACGCAGTATTTT. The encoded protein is CSASSGRRTDTQYF.

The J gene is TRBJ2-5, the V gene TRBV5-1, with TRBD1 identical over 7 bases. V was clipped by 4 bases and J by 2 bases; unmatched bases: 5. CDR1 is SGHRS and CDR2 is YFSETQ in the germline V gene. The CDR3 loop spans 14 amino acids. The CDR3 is CASSGTDRQETQYF. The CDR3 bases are TGCGCCAGCAGCGGGACGGACAGGCAAGAGACCCAGTACTTC.

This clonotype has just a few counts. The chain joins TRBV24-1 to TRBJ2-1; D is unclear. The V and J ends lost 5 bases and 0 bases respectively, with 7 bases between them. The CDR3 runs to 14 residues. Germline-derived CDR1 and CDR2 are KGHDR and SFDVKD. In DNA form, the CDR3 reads TGTGCCACCAGTGTCGGAATCTCCTACAATGAGCAGTTCTTC. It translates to CATSVGISYNEQFF.

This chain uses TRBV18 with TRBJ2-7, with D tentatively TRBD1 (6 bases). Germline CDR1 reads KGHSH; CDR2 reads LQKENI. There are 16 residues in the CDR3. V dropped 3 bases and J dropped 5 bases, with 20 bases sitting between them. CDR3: CASSPSRGFESHEQYF. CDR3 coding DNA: TGTGCCAGCTCACCCTCCAGGGGCTTCGAGTCCCACGAGCAGTACTTC.